This passage covers 23 T cell receptor beta chains from one sample sequenced in a study of cytomegalovirus exposure and HLA in healthy donors. The primer mix had 60 Vbeta and 13 Jbeta primers. Clones were read by immunoSEQ multiplex PCR, and TCRdb kept only the in-frame ones, dropping some. Among approximately 100,000 clones, around 75% were seen once, and the ten largest hold 13% to 15%. Material for sequencing was PBMCs. The receptors derive from a male donor in good health and CMV-seropositive.

This sequence joins TRBV14 and TRBJ1-2; TRBD1 aligns across 9 bases. The CDR3 runs 17 residues. The germline gives CDR1 SGHDN, CDR2 FVKESK. V gave up 4 bases and J gave up 2 bases; unmatched junction bases: 11. The CDR3 loop reads CASSRQGVESMNYGYTF. The CDR3, as DNA: TGTGCCAGCAGCCGACAGGGGGTGGAGTCGATGAACTATGGCTACACCTTC.

The CDR3 DNA follows: TGTGCCAGCAGCGCCCCTGGGGGTACAGGGATTACGAGCAATCAGCCCCAGCATTTT. This codes for CASSAPGGTGITSNQPQHF. The chain is built from TRBV2 and TRBJ1-5; tentative D call: TRBD1 (6 bases). Trimming stripped 6 bases from V and 1 base from J, with 25 bases between. CDR3 length: 19 amino acids. The V gene's germline CDR1 is SNHLY and CDR2 FYNNEI. The full variable domain, with the rest looked up from reference TRBV2 and TRBJ1-5, is EPEVTQTPSHQVTQMGQEVILRCVPISNHLYFYWYRQILGQKVEFLVSFYNNEISEKSEIFDDQFSVERPDGSNFTLKIRSTKLEDSAMYFCASSAPGGTGITSNQPQHFGDGTRLSIL.

The chain uses TRBV11-3 and TRBJ2-2; D possibly corresponds to TRBD2 (7 bases). The CDR3 sequence is 17 residues long. Between the trimmed V and J ends, which lost 3 bases and 1 base, there was a span of 15 bases. Germline values: CDR1 SGHNT, CDR2 YENEEA. The CDR3 reads CASSFPRGARNTGELFF. Written as DNA, the CDR3 is TGTGCCAGCAGCTTCCCCCGGGGGGCGAGGAACACCGGGGAGCTGTTTTTT.

This chain joins TRBV19 and TRBJ1-1; 7 nucleotides line up with TRBD1. Losses at the gene ends were 10 bases for V and 1 base for J; bases not matched to a gene: 12. This CDR3 has 15 residues. Germline V gives CDR1 LNHDA, CDR2 SQIVND (reference sequence). This CDR3 reads CATIMEGARNTEAFF. CDR3 coding DNA: TGTGCCACTATCATGGAGGGGGCCAGGAACACTGAAGCTTTCTTT.

This clone has more than one count but fewer than ten. The chain links TRBV7-9 to TRBJ1-4; D unclear. Looked up from germline, CDR1 is SEHNR and CDR2 is FQNEAQ (reference sequence). V was cut by 5 bases and J by 5 bases, with 6 bases left in between. There are 12 residues in the CDR3. CDR3 amino acids: CASSRENEKLFF. CDR3 DNA: TGTGCCAGCAGCCGCGAGAATGAAAAACTGTTTTTT.

This clone was seen only once. V usage is TRBV11-2 and J usage is TRBJ2-3; 8 bases are shared with TRBD2. This CDR3 region has 15 residues. CDR1 SGHAT and CDR2 FQNNGV come from the germline V gene. The V gene end was trimmed by 1 base and the J gene end by 8 bases; junction bases not matched to a gene: 8. CDR3 bases: TGTGCCAGCAGCTTAGCGGGGGGGATTCTAGGTACGCAGTATTTT. Protein sequence: CASSLAGGILGTQYF.

To note about this clone: Its ends do not fully match the called genes, so a read error is possible. This chain uses TRBV6-1 with TRBJ2-7; 8 nucleotides line up with TRBD1. CDR1 and CDR2 from the germline V gene are MNHNS and SASEGT. The CDR3 extends over 14 amino acids. The CDR3 DNA follows: TGTGCCAGCAGGGAAGGGACAGGTAACTACGAGCAGTACTTC. Protein: CASREGTGNYEQYF.

The chain employs TRBV4-3 and TRBJ2-3, with 7 bases identical to TRBD1. The CDR3 spans 16 residues. The V gene end was trimmed by 0 bases and the J gene end by 6 bases; junction bases not matched to a gene: 9. Per germline, CDR1 LGHNA and CDR2 YSLEER. CDR3 region: CASSQDQGTDRDTQYF. In DNA form, the CDR3 reads TGCGCCAGCAGCCAAGATCAGGGGACGGACAGGGATACGCAGTATTTT.

The rearrangement uses TRBV10-3 and TRBJ2-1, with TRBD2 identical over 7 bases. The CDR3 contains 14 residues. The germline V gene has CDR1 ENHRY and CDR2 SYGVKD. Losses at the gene ends were 7 bases for V and 7 bases for J; bases not matched to a gene: 10. CDR3: CAITPSGVLNEQFF. As DNA, the CDR3 is TGTGCCATCACCCCTAGCGGTGTTTTAAATGAGCAGTTCTTC.

The rearrangement joins TRBV7-2 to TRBJ2-7; the match to TRBD1 covers 7 bases. Losses at the gene ends were 5 bases for V and 2 bases for J; bases not matched to a gene: 3. The CDR3 runs to 13 residues. Germline lookup yields CDR1 SGHTA and CDR2 FQGNSA. This chain's CDR3 is CASSRDSAYEQYF. CDR3 bases: TGTGCCAGCAGCCGGGACAGCGCCTACGAGCAGTACTTC.

This chain uses TRBV20-1 with TRBJ1-2; D unresolved. Germline CDR1 and CDR2: DFQATT and SNEGSKA (reference sequence). The CDR3 consists of 11 residues. V was pared by 3 bases and J by 6 bases, with 8 bases between. CDR3 region: CSAREKDGYTF. CDR3 nucleotide sequence: TGCAGTGCTAGGGAGAAGGATGGCTACACCTTC.

Only a few counts were recorded for this clone. The J gene is TRBJ2-5, the V gene TRBV11-1; 7 bases are a match to TRBD1. CDR1 SGHAT and CDR2 FQDESV come from the germline V gene (reference sequence). This CDR3 is built from 15 residues. Unmatched junction bases numbered 4, after V lost 1 base and J lost 2 bases. Here the CDR3 reads CASSLGPGQQETQYF. CDR3 bases: TGTGCCAGCAGCTTAGGTCCGGGACAGCAAGAGACCCAGTACTTC.

The chain combines TRBV25-1 with TRBJ2-7; 10 nucleotides agree with TRBD1. V was pared by 4 bases and J by 4 bases, with 7 bases of the junction left unmatched. The CDR3 is 15 residues long. CDR1 and CDR2 from the germline V gene are MGHDK and SYGVNS. CDR3 residues: CASSGRRQGAYEQYF. The CDR3 bases are TGTGCCAGCAGTGGCCGGAGACAGGGGGCTTACGAGCAGTACTTC.

The CDR3 DNA is TGCGCCAGCAGCTATCAGGGGGTGTACCCTTACAATGAGCAGTTCTTC. Its protein product is CASSYQGVYPYNEQFF. The V call is TRBV5-1, the J call TRBJ2-1, with TRBD1 matching 7 bases. CDR1 SGHRS and CDR2 YFSETQ come from the germline V gene. This CDR3 region has 16 residues. The ends lost 3 bases at V and 4 bases at J; junction bases unmatched: 10. The variable domain in full, with the rest retrieved from reference TRBV5-1 and TRBJ2-1, is KAGVTQTPRYLIKTRGQQVTLSCSPISGHRSVSWYQQTPGQGLQFLFEYFSETQRNKGNFPGRFSGRQFSNSRSEMNVSTLELGDSALYLCASSYQGVYPYNEQFFGPGTRLTVL.

The gene calls are TRBV28 and TRBJ2-1; D ambiguous. Trimming took 2 bases from V and 0 from J, leaving 14 bases between them. This CDR3 has 17 amino acids. Germline loops: CDR1 MDHEN, CDR2 SYDVKM. The CDR3 loop is CASSLGLRRSSYNEQFF. In DNA, the CDR3 is TGTGCCAGCAGTTTAGGGTTGCGGCGGAGCTCCTACAATGAGCAGTTCTTC.

The rearrangement joins TRBV30 to TRBJ1-2, with D uncertain. Trimming took off 4 bases at V and 4 bases at J, with 22 bases between the two ends. Germline values: CDR1 GTSNPN, CDR2 SVGIG (reference sequence). This CDR3 contains 16 residues. CDR3 amino acids: CAWIRPARRRGYGYTF. The CDR3 nucleotides are TGTGCCTGGATTCGGCCAGCTAGGAGGAGAGGCTATGGCTACACCTTC.

There are a few counts of this clone. The chain uses TRBV5-1 and TRBJ1-6, with 11 bases identical to TRBD1. V lost 4 bases and J lost 8; bases outside the gene matches: 5. The CDR3 extends over 15 amino acids. CDR1 is SGHRS and CDR2 is YFSETQ in the germline V gene. The CDR3 loop reads CASSLGQGADSPLHF. CDR3 in DNA: TGCGCCAGCAGCCTTGGACAGGGGGCGGATTCACCCCTCCACTTT.

This chain connects TRBV19 to TRBJ2-3; tentatively, D is TRBD1 (6 bases). In germline, CDR1 is LNHDA, CDR2 SQIVND (reference sequence). Trimming shortened V by 3 bases and J by 2 bases, and 12 bases separated the two germline ends. This CDR3 contains 15 residues. CDR3 nucleotides: TGTGCCAGTAGTATGTGGACAGATACCACAGATACGCAGTATTTT. It yields the protein CASSMWTDTTDTQYF.

The rearrangement joins TRBV19 to TRBJ2-1; 11 bases are shared with TRBD2. The CDR3 loop spans 15 amino acids. The V segment lost 5 bases and the J segment 5 bases; nucleotides outside the gene matches: 5. Germline V CDR1 and CDR2: LNHDA, SQIVND (reference sequence). The CDR3 DNA is TGTGCCAGTAGTGGACAGGGACTAGCGGACAATGAGCAGTTCTTC. This encodes CASSGQGLADNEQFF.

The chain employs TRBV7-9 and TRBJ2-7, with D possibly TRBD1 on 6 matching bases. Between the trimmed V and J ends, which lost 1 base and 2 bases, there was a span of 15 bases. Germline V gene sequence: CDR1 SEHNR, CDR2 FQNEAQ (reference sequence). The CDR3 has 16 amino acids. This CDR3 reads CASSLEVVGGAYEQYF. For the CDR3, the DNA is TGTGCCAGCAGCTTAGAAGTAGTAGGGGGAGCCTACGAGCAGTACTTC.

The rearrangement joins TRBV19 to TRBJ1-5; weak D call: TRBD1 (6 bases). In germline, CDR1 is LNHDA, CDR2 SQIVND (reference sequence). The CDR3 has 15 amino acids. The V and J ends lost 6 bases and 0 bases respectively, with 12 bases between them. DNA of the CDR3: TGTGCCAGTAGATCGAGGACAGTTAGCAATCAGCCCCAGCATTTT. This sequence encodes CASRSRTVSNQPQHF.

This clone was seen a few times. This rearrangement joins TRBV5-4 to TRBJ2-1; D possibly corresponds to TRBD1 (6 bases). Germline CDR1 SGHNT, CDR2 YYREEE (reference sequence). The CDR3 spans 15 residues. Trimming left V 7 bases short and J 0 bases short, with 14 bases between. Written as DNA, the CDR3 is TGTGCCAGCTTTGTGGGGGCCTCCTCCTACAATGAGCAGTTCTTC. Its translation is CASFVGASSYNEQFF.

The chain joins TRBV11-2 to TRBJ2-5; TRBD2 agrees at 9 bases. The CDR3 is 17 amino acids. The V gene's germline CDR1 is SGHAT and CDR2 FQNNGV. Trimming removed 5 bases from V and 2 bases from J; junction bases left unmatched: 12. The CDR3 reads CASSPGRGGDLQETQYF. CDR3 nucleotides: TGTGCCAGCAGCCCTGGCCGCGGGGGGGACCTACAAGAGACCCAGTACTTC.